This entry concerns a single TCR beta chain. Its antigen is still unknown. These data belong to a study of long-term antiretroviral therapy in people with HIV. It was version v3.0 of the immunoSEQ assay that was run at survey level. Sequenced by immunoSEQ multiplex PCR; TCRdb stores in-frame clones only, minus some. The profile shows over 6,500 clones, roughly 70% of them singletons. Every HIV-positive participant received treatment in the United States. The CDR3 covers 15 residues. Trimming left V 5 bases short and J 0 bases short, with 12 bases between. The germline V gene has CDR1 MDHEN and CDR2 SYDVKM. General observations from the study: Patients on ART gained diversity, which nonetheless stayed below transplant donor controls.

This rearrangement joins TRBV28 to TRBJ2-3; unclear D gene. This TCR derives from a man between 18 and 29 years old with HIV. The source material was unsorted PBMCs, sampled 0.1 years before starting antiretroviral therapy. The CDR3 protein is CASSRRGRSTDTQYF. The DNA of the CDR3 is TGTGCCAGCAGTCGTCGTGGGCGCAGCACAGATACGCAGTATTTT.